This T cell receptor (beta chain) was retrieved from a study of early T cells in non-severe SARS-CoV-2 infection. Molecules of cDNA were individually given unique molecular identifiers that were attached to them. TCRdb recomputed calls from the 5' RACE reads with MiXCR, one row per CDR3 protein. The sample includes roughly 70,000 distinct CDR3 sequences, 20% to 25% seen only once; the top ten take approximately 15%. Germline values: CDR1 LGHDT, CDR2 YNNKEL (reference sequence). With V trimmed by 6 bases and J by 7 bases, 2 bases remained unmatched. The CDR3 spans 11 residues. This chain joins TRBV3-1 and TRBJ1-1; TRBD1 agrees at 7 bases. The receptor's source is an adult who was a healthcare worker with PCR-confirmed SARS-CoV-2 infection or an uninfected control (not recorded which). Sequencing used whole blood, obtained at baseline. The DNA for the CDR3 is TGTGCCAGCAGGGGGACAGTTGAAGCTTTCTTT. It codes for CASRGTVEAFF.